The sequence of this TCR beta chain was determined in a study of blood T cell repertoires in COVID-19. The CDR3 has 15 residues. The V and J ends lost 3 bases and 0 bases, in that order; junction bases with no gene match: 3. Per the germline V gene, CDR1 is SGHVS and CDR2 is FQNEAQ. Produced via immunoSEQ multiplex PCR; TCRdb's table is partial and in-frame only. The data show over 450,000 clones, 89% seen once. The V and J genes are TRBV7-8 and TRBJ2-3; 7 positions agree with TRBD2. The receptor's source is a man younger than 35 with COVID-19, enrolled during active disease. The sequencing sample was made of peripheral blood. CDR3 sequence reads: CASSLGGVSTDTQYF. The CDR3, as DNA: TGTGCCAGCAGCTTGGGGGGGGTAAGCACAGATACGCAGTATTTT. Full variable domain (remainder filled in from reference TRBV7-8 and TRBJ2-3): GAGVSQSPRYKVAKRGQDVALRCDPISGHVSLFWYQQALGQGPEFLTYFQNEAQLDKSGLPSDRFFAERPEGSVSTLKIQRTQQEDSAVYLCASSLGGVSTDTQYFGPGTRLTVL.